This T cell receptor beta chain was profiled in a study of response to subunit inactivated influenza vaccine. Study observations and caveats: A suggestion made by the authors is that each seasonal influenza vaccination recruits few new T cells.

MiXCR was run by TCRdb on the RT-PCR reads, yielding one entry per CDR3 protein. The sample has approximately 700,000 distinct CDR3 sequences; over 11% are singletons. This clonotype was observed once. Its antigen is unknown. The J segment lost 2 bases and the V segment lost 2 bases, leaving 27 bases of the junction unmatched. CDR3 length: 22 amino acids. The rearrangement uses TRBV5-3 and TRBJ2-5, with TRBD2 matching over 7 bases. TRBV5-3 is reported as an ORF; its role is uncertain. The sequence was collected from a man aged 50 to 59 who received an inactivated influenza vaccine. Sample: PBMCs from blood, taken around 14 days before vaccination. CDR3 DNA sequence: TGTGCCAGAAGCTTCCCAGAATGGGTGGTAGCGGGTCTTCCCAGGACTCAAGAGACCCAGTACTTC. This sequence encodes CARSFPEWVVAGLPRTQETQYF.